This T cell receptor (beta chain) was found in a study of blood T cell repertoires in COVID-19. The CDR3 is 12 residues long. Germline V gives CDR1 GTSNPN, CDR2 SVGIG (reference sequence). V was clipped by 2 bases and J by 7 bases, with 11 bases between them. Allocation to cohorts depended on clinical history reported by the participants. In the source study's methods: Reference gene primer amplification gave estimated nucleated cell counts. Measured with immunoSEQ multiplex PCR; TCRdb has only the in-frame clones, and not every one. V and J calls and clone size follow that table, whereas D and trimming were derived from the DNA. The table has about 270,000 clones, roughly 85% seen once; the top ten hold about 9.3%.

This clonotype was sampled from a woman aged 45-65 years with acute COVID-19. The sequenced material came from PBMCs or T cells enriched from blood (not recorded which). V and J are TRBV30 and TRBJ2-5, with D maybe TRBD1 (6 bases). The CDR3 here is CAWSLGAWTQYF. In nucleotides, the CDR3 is TGTGCCTGGAGTTTGGGGGCGTGGACCCAGTACTTC.